Included here is one T cell receptor beta chain sequence, with context. Its matching antigen is unknown. Method: immunoSEQ multiplex PCR; TCRdb's copy keeps in-frame clones and lacks some. This table holds 45,000 to 75,000 clones, over 75% found once. The sample originates from a study of identifying expanded T cells in peripheral blood. Study-wide findings and caveats: Over about two and four weeks, about 15 and 19 clones changed, versus 1.2 between replicates. Across healthy donors, higher total template counts meant significantly greater approximately two-week count variance.

Collection occurred without any documented infections or immune events in donors. The germline V and J ends were trimmed by 6 bases and 4 bases, with 15 bases remaining between them. Germline V lookup: CDR1 MRHNA, CDR2 SNTAGT. This CDR3 region has 14 residues. This receptor was obtained from a person between 18 and 75 years old in good health. The chain uses TRBV6-4 and TRBJ1-1; D is perhaps TRBD1 (6 bases). Sequencing was performed on blood. The CDR3, as DNA: TGTGCCAGCAGCCAAAGCGGGGGGGCCACTGAAGCTTTCTTT. This codes for CASSQSGGATEAFF.